Listed below are T cell receptor beta chains from one sample, sequenced in a study of PD-1 blockade in classical Hodgkin lymphoma. TCRdb's copy holds only in-frame clones and misses some; the assay was immunoSEQ multiplex PCR. The sample contains 41,000 or so clones, 65% to 80% of which appear only once. Here the sequenced sample was peripheral blood mononuclear cells (PBMCs), taken at baseline. Source of these receptors: a human donor with classical Hodgkin lymphoma. Both conserved end residues are part of each CDR3. The order of the fields is clone size, J gene, V gene, D gene, CDR3 DNA, CDR3 protein. The D gene is left open where the match is weak. Clone sizes are given selectively: once, few, many, or a class where the clone is expanded.

few TRBJ1-1 TRBV7-9 TRBD1 TGTGCCAGCAGCGGGGGACAGGGGAGTACTGAAGCTTTCTTT CASSGGQGSTEAFF
. TRBJ2-1 TRBV28 TRBD2 TGTGCCAGCAGTCGCACGGGAGGGCGTTACAATGAGCAGTTCTTC CASSRTGGRYNEQFF
. TRBJ1-1 TRBV27 . TGTGCCAGCAGTTTAAGGGCAGGTTGGATGAACACTGAAGCTTTCTTT CASSLRAGWMNTEAFF
. TRBJ2-3 TRBV7-8 . TGTGCCAGCAGTAAAGGTCCCACAGATACGCAGTATTTT CASSKGPTDTQYF
. TRBJ2-5 TRBV7-9 . TGTGCCAGCAGCTTAGCGGACAGAGGGGAGACCCAGTACTTC CASSLADRGETQYF
. TRBJ2-3 TRBV9 . TGTGCCAGCAGCACTCGACCCCTAGATACGCAGTATTTT CASSTRPLDTQYF
. TRBJ1-3 TRBV29-1 . TGCAGCGTGGGGGATGGGGATGGAAACACCATATATTTT CSVGDGDGNTIYF
. TRBJ2-3 TRBV7-9 . TGTGCCAGCAGCTTAGGGGCGACGTCCCCTTATTGTTTT CASSLGATSPYCF
many TRBJ1-3 TRBV5-6 . TGTGCCAGCAGCTTGGACAGGGGAAACACCATATATTTT CASSLDRGNTIYF
few TRBJ1-2 TRBV13 . TGTGCCAGCAGCGAGCGACAGGCCCCAGATAACTATGGCTACACCTTC CASSERQAPDNYGYTF
few TRBJ2-1 TRBV18 . TGTGCCAGCTCACCAGAGACTAGAGACAATGAGCAGTTCTTC CASSPETRDNEQFF
. TRBJ1-3 TRBV30 . TGTGCCTGGAGTCTCAGCTCTGGAAACACCATATATTTT CAWSLSSGNTIYF
. TRBJ2-1 TRBV11-3 . TGTGCCAGCAGGGACCTCCTATCGGGGGAGTGTGAGCAGTTCTTC CASRDLLSGECEQFF
. TRBJ2-2 TRBV5-1 . TGCGCCAGCAGCCTGGACGCGAGGAACACCGGGGAGCTGTTTTTT CASSLDARNTGELFF
. TRBJ1-1 TRBV10-1 . TGCGCCAGCAGTGAGTCGGGTGGGAACACTGAAGCTTTCTTT CASSESGGNTEAFF
. TRBJ1-5 TRBV30 . TGTGCCTGGTCAGGGGCTCCAGGCAATCAGCCCCAGCATTTT CAWSGAPGNQPQHF
. TRBJ1-1 TRBV28 . TGTGCCAGCAGTTTATGGGGACAGAACACTGAAGCTTTCTTT CASSLWGQNTEAFF
. TRBJ2-2 TRBV9 . TGTGCCAGCAGCGTAACGGGATGGGGCACCGGGGAGCTGTTTTTT CASSVTGWGTGELFF
. TRBJ2-7 TRBV6-6 . TGTGCCAGCACCGACGGTAGTTTGGTCCACGAGCAGTACTTC CASTDGSLVHEQYF
. TRBJ2-5 TRBV10-3 . TGTGCCATCAGTGAGATCCAGGGGAGCGAGACCCAGTACTTC CAISEIQGSETQYF
. TRBJ2-1 TRBV11-2 TRBD2 TGTGCCAGCAGCTTAGGTTACGGGACTAGCGAGAACAATGAGCAGTTCTTC CASSLGYGTSENNEQFF
. TRBJ2-7 TRBV7-2 TRBD1 TGTGCCAGCAGCTTAAGACCCGGGACAGAGTACGAGCAGTACTTC CASSLRPGTEYEQYF
. TRBJ2-4 TRBV28 . TGTGCCAGCACGGAGGGGGAGTCCAAAAACATTCAGTACTTC CASTEGESKNIQYF
. TRBJ2-7 TRBV7-2 . TGTGCCAGCAGCTTAACGGCGTGGGCGGGTGAGCAGTACTTC CASSLTAWAGEQYF
. TRBJ2-3 TRBV19 TRBD1 TGTGCCAGTAGTATAGGGGACAGGGAGGCAGATACGCAGTATTTT CASSIGDREADTQYF
. TRBJ2-7 TRBV9 . TGTGCCAGCAGCGAGGGGACCCAAAGCTCCTACGAGCAGTACTTC CASSEGTQSSYEQYF
once TRBJ1-2 TRBV5-1 TRBD1 TGCGCCAGCAGCCCCGCGGGGACAGCTCATGGCTACACCTTC CASSPAGTAHGYTF
many TRBJ2-7 TRBV28 . TGTGCCAGCAGTTCGCCGGTTGATGGCGAGCAGTACTTC CASSSPVDGEQYF
. TRBJ1-5 TRBV5-1 TRBD1 TGCGCCAGCAGGATGGACAGGGATAGCAATCAGCCCCAGCATTTT CASRMDRDSNQPQHF
. TRBJ1-1 TRBV6-6 . TGTGCCAGTCAAACAGGGCCGAACACTGAAGCTTTCTTT CASQTGPNTEAFF
. TRBJ1-5 TRBV4-1 . TGCGCCAGCAGCCAAGAGGAGAGGCTAAATCAGCCCCAGCATTTT CASSQEERLNQPQHF
once TRBJ2-3 TRBV25-1 . TGTGCCAGCAGTGAATATGGGGCAGGCACAGATACGCAGTATTTT CASSEYGAGTDTQYF
few TRBJ2-6 TRBV9 . TGTGCCAGCAGGGCGTCCCTAGGGGCTGACTCTGGGGCCAACGTCCTGACTTTC CASRASLGADSGANVLTF
. TRBJ2-2 TRBV30 . TGTGCCTGGAGCGTTGGACCTAACACCGGGGAGCTGTTTTTT CAWSVGPNTGELFF
. TRBJ1-1 TRBV29-1 . TGCAGCGTTGAACTCCAGGGTTCTGCTGAAGCTTTCTTT CSVELQGSAEAFF